The 30 T cell receptor beta chains given below trace back to one sample, sequenced in a study of CD8 T cells in ankylosing spondylitis (dated by TCRdb to about 2017). The library was made by 5' RACE. Instrument on record: Illumina HiSeq 2500. The public reads were quality trimmed at Q25 with fastp and then assembled into clones with MiXCR by TCRdb, keeping productive beta chains. Rows with one shared CDR3 protein collapse into an entry with the most common genes and DNA. The sample table shows 250,000 to 300,000 distinct CDR3 sequences, and 15% to 20% are seen once. The ten top clones hold around 7.8% of the sample. The specimen was blood, either unsorted or a sorted T cell fraction (not recorded which). All receptors come from a male donor with ankylosing spondylitis or in good health (not recorded which).

A few counts support this clonotype. The chain recombines TRBV20-1 with TRBJ2-1; the D gene is possibly TRBD1 (5 bases). The V gene's germline CDR1 is DFQATT and CDR2 SNEGSKA (reference sequence). This CDR3 region has 13 residues. Trimming left V 0 bases short and J 10 bases short, with 13 bases between. Here the CDR3 reads CSARDLGAREQFF. The CDR3 region has the DNA TGCAGTGCTAGAGATCTAGGGGCGAGGGAGCAGTTCTTC.

This clonotype occurred a few times. The rearrangement links TRBV20-1 to TRBJ1-5; perhaps TRBD1 as D (5 bases). The CDR3 is 16 residues long. V was cut by 0 bases and J by 3 bases, with 15 bases left in between. Per germline, CDR1 DFQATT and CDR2 SNEGSKA (reference sequence). DNA of the CDR3: TGCAGTGCTAGAGAAATCGCCCGGGGGTACAATCAGCCCCAGCATTTT. It yields the protein CSAREIARGYNQPQHF.

The chain is built from TRBV5-1 and TRBJ1-2, with 7 positions matching TRBD1. CDR3 length equals 14 residues. The germline CDR1 and CDR2 sequences are SGHRS and YFSETQ. Unmatched junction bases numbered 7, after V lost 2 bases and J lost 6 bases. Here the CDR3 reads CASSFDRALNGYTF. CDR3 DNA: TGCGCCAGCAGCTTCGACAGGGCCTTGAATGGCTACACCTTC.

This chain uses TRBV10-3 with TRBJ2-5; D remains ambiguous. Looked up from germline, CDR1 is ENHRY and CDR2 is SYGVKD. The CDR3 consists of 13 residues. V was shortened by 0 bases and J by 2 bases, with 4 bases between the two germline ends. The CDR3 protein is CAISESLQETQYF. The CDR3 DNA follows: TGTGCCATCAGTGAGTCCCTTCAAGAGACCCAGTACTTC.

V gene TRBV20-1 combines with J gene TRBJ1-1; D uncertain. Germline V gene sequence: CDR1 DFQATT, CDR2 SNEGSKA (reference sequence). The CDR3 consists of 14 residues. The CDR3 sequence is CTPPWRMVGTEAFF. The CDR3 region has the DNA TGCACCCCCCCGTGGAGGATGGTGGGTACTGAAGCTTTCTTT.

This chain connects TRBV12-3 or TRBV12-4 to TRBJ1-3; tentative D call: TRBD1 (5 bases). CDR3 length: 16 amino acids. V shed 3 bases and J shed 0 bases, with 12 bases lying between them. In DNA, the CDR3 is TGTGCCAGCAGTTTCCCCAAGGGGTACTCTGGAAACACCATATATTTT. Protein product: CASSFPKGYSGNTIYF.

The chain joins TRBV20-1 to TRBJ2-2, with D tentatively TRBD2 (5 bases). The ends were cut back, 4 bases at V and 1 base at J, with 7 bases in the middle. The CDR3 extends over 13 amino acids. The germline V gene encodes CDR1 DFQATT and CDR2 SNEGSKA (reference sequence). The CDR3 reads CSAKEGNTGELFF. In DNA, the CDR3 is TGCAGTGCTAAAGAGGGGAACACCGGGGAGCTGTTTTTT.

At least ten counts were recorded for this clonotype. DNA of the CDR3: TGCGCCAGCAGCTTGCAGGGGCCCTACAATGAGCAGTTCTTC. Translation gives CASSLQGPYNEQFF. The genes are TRBV5-1 and TRBJ2-1; D is perhaps TRBD1 (6 bases). The germline V gene encodes CDR1 SGHRS and CDR2 YFSETQ. This CDR3 region has 14 residues. Trimming pared 1 base from V and 2 bases from J, leaving 7 bases between.

This clonotype has a count of ten or more. The chain employs TRBV5-1 and TRBJ2-1; possibly TRBD1 for D (5 bases). Germline CDR1 reads SGHRS; CDR2 reads YFSETQ. With 3 bases removed from V and 5 bases from J, the gap between germline ends came to 9 bases. The CDR3 has 13 amino acids. CDR3 region: CASSSPQDNEQFF. CDR3 nucleotides: TGCGCCAGCAGCTCGCCACAGGACAATGAGCAGTTCTTC.

For this clonotype: A junction end diverges from the germline sequence, so it may reflect a read error. The rearrangement joins TRBV5-1 to TRBJ2-5; TRBD1 or TRBD2 may be the D gene (5 bases each). Germline V gene lookup returns CDR1 SGHRS and CDR2 YFSETQ. The CDR3 extends over 13 amino acids. CDR3 in DNA: TGCGCCAGCAGGGGATCGGGGCAAGGGACCCAGTACTTC. Protein product: CASRGSGQGTQYF.

A few counts support this clonotype. This chain links TRBV20-1 with TRBJ2-7, with D possibly being TRBD2 (5 bases). Germline CDR1 reads DFQATT; CDR2 reads SNEGSKA (reference sequence). V lost 0 bases and J lost 3, with 9 bases in between. The CDR3 totals 13 residues. CDR3 sequence (DNA): TGCAGTGCTAGAGAACTAGAATTCTACGAGCAGTACGTC. It specifies CSARELEFYEQYV.

J is TRBJ1-1 and V is TRBV5-1; 8 positions match TRBD1. CDR3 length: 15 residues. Trimming cost V 3 bases and J 4 bases; bases outside gene matches: 8. Germline V gene lookup returns CDR1 SGHRS and CDR2 YFSETQ. CDR3 DNA sequence: TGCGCCAGCAGCTCGCGACAGGGGTCGGGCACTGAAGCTTTCTTT. It yields the protein CASSSRQGSGTEAFF.

The CDR3 coding sequence is TGTGCCAGCAGCCCCGTAGACACCGGGGAGCTGTTTTTT. Amino acid sequence: CASSPVDTGELFF. The rearrangement links TRBV14 to TRBJ2-2; D gene uncertain. CDR1 is SGHDN, CDR2 FVKESK, per germline. Deletions cut 4 bases from V and 3 bases from J, with 6 bases between. CDR3 size: 13 residues.

Many counts were recorded for this clonotype. The chain recombines TRBV20-1 with TRBJ2-1; D gene uncertain. Trimming pared 3 bases from V and 6 bases from J, leaving 9 bases between. The length of the CDR3 is 12 residues. Germline values: CDR1 DFQATT, CDR2 SNEGSKA (reference sequence). Written as DNA, the CDR3 is TGCAGTGCTAGCACTTGGGCCAATGAGCAGTTCTTC. Translated: CSASTWANEQFF.

This clonotype was seen a handful of times. The chain has TRBV2 and TRBJ1-2; tentatively, D is TRBD1 (6 bases). The CDR3 loop spans 13 amino acids. From germline, CDR1 is SNHLY and CDR2 FYNNEI. The ends were cut back, 7 bases at V and 3 bases at J, with 12 bases in the middle. The CDR3 is CASKGGEDYGYTF. The CDR3 bases are TGTGCCAGCAAGGGGGGAGAAGACTATGGCTACACCTTC.

The rearrangement uses TRBV5-1 and TRBJ1-5; D unresolved. V was trimmed by 4 bases and J by 1 base, leaving 12 bases between them. In germline, CDR1 is SGHRS, CDR2 YFSETQ. The CDR3 sequence is 15 residues long. The CDR3 spells CASSLGEGSNQPQHF. The DNA for the CDR3 is TGCGCCAGCAGCCTCGGTGAGGGAAGCAATCAGCCCCAGCATTTT.

This clonotype appeared a few times. This sequence joins TRBV20-1 and TRBJ2-1, with 7 bases aligning to TRBD2. The V gene end was trimmed by 2 bases and the J gene end by 7 bases; junction bases not matched to a gene: 11. The CDR3 has 15 amino acids. CDR1 and CDR2 from the germline V gene are DFQATT and SNEGSKA (reference sequence). The CDR3 nucleotides read TGCAGTGCTAGACCTACTAGCGACCCGCGGAATGAGCAGTTCTTC. Its protein is CSARPTSDPRNEQFF.

The gene calls are TRBV12-3 or TRBV12-4 and TRBJ2-4, with 11 bases that match TRBD1. Trimming cost V 0 bases and J 9 bases; bases outside gene matches: 1. The CDR3 covers 14 residues. The CDR3 DNA reads TGTGCCAGCAGTTTAGCCGGGACAGGGGGCATTCAGTACTTC. This encodes CASSLAGTGGIQYF.

The J gene is TRBJ1-4, the V gene TRBV5-1, with no clear D. This CDR3 spans 14 amino acids. The germline V gene has CDR1 SGHRS and CDR2 YFSETQ. The ends were cut back, 0 bases at V and 8 bases at J, with 11 bases in the middle. Here the CDR3 DNA reads TGCGCCAGCAGCTTGGTTATGGGTGAAGAAAAACTGTTTTTT. The encoded protein is CASSLVMGEEKLFF.

This clonotype was seen a handful of times. This chain connects TRBV2 to TRBJ1-3; no clear D. The CDR3 covers 14 residues. The V end was cut by 7 bases, the J end by 0 bases, with 10 bases between. Germline values: CDR1 SNHLY, CDR2 FYNNEI. The CDR3 DNA reads TGTGCCAGCATATTTGGGAGCTCTGGAAACACCATATATTTT. Protein product: CASIFGSSGNTIYF.

V usage is TRBV18 and J usage is TRBJ2-3; D is possibly TRBD1 (5 bases). V lost 5 bases to trimming and J lost 1 base, with 13 bases between them. The CDR3 has 15 residues. Germline values: CDR1 KGHSH, CDR2 LQKENI. CDR3 amino acids: CASSSVVGRTDTQYF. DNA of the CDR3: TGTGCCAGCTCATCGGTCGTGGGGCGCACAGATACGCAGTATTTT.

In this sample, this clonotype turned up a few times. This chain uses TRBV6-2 or TRBV6-3 with TRBJ2-3, with 14 nucleotides matching TRBD2. J was trimmed by 0 bases and V by 6 bases; bases with no gene match: 5. The germline CDR1 and CDR2 sequences are MNHEY and SVGEGT. The CDR3 runs 17 residues. In DNA, the CDR3 is TGTGCCAGCAGCGGACTAGCGGGGGGCCCAAGCACAGATACGCAGTATTTT. It codes for CASSGLAGGPSTDTQYF.

The rearrangement joins TRBV4-2 to TRBJ2-2; the D is unclear. Trimming pared 1 base from V and 1 base from J, leaving 7 bases between. CDR3 length equals 15 residues. Germline CDR1 and CDR2: LGHNA and YNFKEQ. This chain's CDR3 is CASSQGAKNTGELFF. The DNA of the CDR3 is TGTGCCAGCAGCCAAGGAGCCAAGAACACCGGGGAGCTGTTTTTT.

The J gene is TRBJ2-7, the V gene TRBV7-8; perhaps TRBD2 as D (6 bases). This CDR3 region has 16 residues. Between the trimmed V and J ends, which lost 1 base and 0 bases, there was a span of 13 bases. Germline V gives CDR1 SGHVS, CDR2 FQNEAQ. CDR3 sequence (DNA): TGTGCCAGCAGCTTAGGAGAGCGGGCGACCTCCTACGAGCAGTACGTC. Its protein is CASSLGERATSYEQYV.

In this sample, this clonotype turned up many times. The V call is TRBV5-5, the J call TRBJ2-3; no clear D. With 0 bases removed from V and 0 bases from J, the gap between germline ends came to 5 bases. CDR3 size: 14 residues. From germline, CDR1 is SGHKS and CDR2 YYEKEE (reference sequence). This CDR3 reads CASSLVRSTDTQYF. CDR3 DNA: TGTGCCAGCAGCTTGGTTAGGAGCACAGATACGCAGTATTTT.

The rearrangement joins TRBV20-1 to TRBJ2-5; 8 bases match TRBD2. The germline gives CDR1 DFQATT, CDR2 SNEGSKA (reference sequence). The ends lost 6 bases at V and 2 bases at J; junction bases unmatched: 20. This CDR3 contains 18 residues. CDR3 sequence reads: CSALVGTREKGPQETQYF. The CDR3 region has the DNA TGCAGTGCCCTCGTCGGGACTAGAGAGAAGGGTCCTCAAGAGACCCAGTACTTC.

The gene calls are TRBV29-1 and TRBJ2-5, with 7 bases that match TRBD2. Germline V gene sequence: CDR1 SQVTM, CDR2 ANQGSEA. CDR3 size: 15 residues. The V and J ends lost 0 bases and 5 bases, in that order; junction bases with no gene match: 9. This CDR3 is CSVEDFGEGGETQYF. The CDR3 DNA is TGCAGCGTTGAAGATTTCGGGGAGGGCGGGGAGACCCAGTACTTC.

This clonotype has more than one count but fewer than ten. The DNA of the CDR3 is TGCAGTGCCTTCGACAAGGGCCCCCTTAGCAATCAGCCCCAGCATTTT. Translated: CSAFDKGPLSNQPQHF. The gene calls are TRBV20-1 and TRBJ1-5; D ambiguous. The V gene's germline CDR1 is DFQATT and CDR2 SNEGSKA (reference sequence). V was pared by 6 bases and J by 0 bases, with 18 bases between. The CDR3 runs to 16 residues.

The genes are TRBV10-3 and TRBJ1-1; perhaps TRBD1 as D (5 bases). The CDR3 covers 14 residues. Trimming took off 6 bases at V and 2 bases at J, with 13 bases between the two ends. Germline CDR1 reads ENHRY; CDR2 reads SYGVKD. The CDR3 protein is CAIRPGRANTEAFF. CDR3 coding DNA: TGTGCCATCAGACCGGGACGGGCTAACACTGAAGCTTTCTTT.

This chain links TRBV10-3 with TRBJ2-7; 7 bases align to TRBD2. This CDR3 contains 15 residues. Per the germline V gene, CDR1 is ENHRY and CDR2 is SYGVKD. The CDR3, as DNA: TGTGCCACCAGTGAGACGGGGGGTAAAGCCTACGAGCAGTACGTC. Residues: CATSETGGKAYEQYV.